One and the same sample provided the 2 T cell receptor beta chains below, sequenced in a study of blood T cells in healthy people across ages (dated by TCRdb to 2013 to 2016). Library prep was done by 5' RACE. For sequencing, an Illumina HiSeq 2500 was employed. A second 7 to 11 cycle PCR used a sample-barcoded 5' primer and a J-beta primer mix. TCRdb itself trimmed the public reads at Q25 with fastp, ran MiXCR and retained productive beta chains. Every CDR3 protein is listed once, alongside the most common genes and DNA of its rows. Across this sample there are over a million distinct CDR3 sequences, with approximately 59% seen only once. About 6.7% of the sample goes to the ten largest clones. The sample taken for sequencing was blood. The source of these receptors is a man between 18 and 35 years old in good health.

This clonotype has a single count. The chain couples TRBV5-6 to TRBJ2-4; 14 nucleotides align to TRBD2. Judging by the DNA end, TRBJ2-5 fits better; the J call may be wrong. Germline loops: CDR1 SGHDT, CDR2 YYEEEE. This CDR3 contains 16 residues. In DNA, the CDR3 is TGTGCCAGCAGCATTGGACTAGCGGGAGGTTCGGAGACCCAGTACTTC. Protein: CASSIGLAGGSETQYF.

The rearrangement uses TRBV4-3 and TRBJ1-5; no definite D call. The CDR3 loop spans 14 amino acids. Per the germline V gene, CDR1 is LGHNA and CDR2 is YSLEER. V lost 1 base to trimming and J lost 3 bases, with 7 bases between them. The CDR3 sequence: CASSQVGYNQPQHF. CDR3 DNA: TGCGCCAGCAGCCAAGTTGGTTACAATCAGCCCCAGCATTTT.